What follows are 17 T cell receptor beta chains derived from one specimen sequenced in a study of T cell repertoires in cytomegalovirus infection. TCRdb redid the calling of the reads with MiXCR, one entry per CDR3 protein. Of roughly 630,000 distinct CDR3 sequences in the sample, roughly 24% were seen once. The sequenced sample consisted of CD8+ T cells from PBMCs. The receptors were sampled from a human donor in good health (CMV status not recorded). Some clones in this sample may be carry-over from other donors' samples.

The table lists this clonotype with many counts. The V and J genes are TRBV7-2 and TRBJ2-7; tentative D call: TRBD1 (6 bases). Trimming took 1 base from V and 5 from J, leaving 12 bases between them. CDR1 SGHTA and CDR2 FQGNSA come from the germline V gene. The CDR3 has 14 amino acids. CDR3 loop: CASSLGGHENEQYV. The DNA for the CDR3 is TGTGCCAGCAGCTTAGGGGGGCATGAAAACGAGCAGTACGTC.

This clonotype was recorded at least ten times. The chain employs TRBV7-9 and TRBJ1-1; D is uncertain. The CDR3 spans 15 residues. CDR1 and CDR2 from the germline V gene are SEHNR and FQNEAQ (reference sequence). Trimming took off 0 bases at V and 1 base at J, with 9 bases between the two ends. CDR3 nucleotide sequence: TGTGCCAGCAGCTTAGCGGCGCGACGGAACACTGAAGCTTTCTTT. Protein sequence: CASSLAARRNTEAFF.

The V call is TRBV2, the J call TRBJ2-1, with TRBD2 identical over 13 bases. The CDR3 loop spans 18 amino acids. In germline, CDR1 is SNHLY, CDR2 FYNNEI. Trimming took 5 bases from V and 5 from J; bases not matched to a gene: 12. This CDR3 is CASSSGTSGARGHNEQFF. CDR3 bases: TGTGCCAGCAGTTCCGGGACTAGCGGGGCCAGAGGCCACAATGAGCAGTTCTTC.

V and J are TRBV6-2 or TRBV6-3 and TRBJ1-5; D might be TRBD1 (5 bases). The CDR3 is 13 amino acids. CDR1 and CDR2 from the germline V gene are MNHEY and SVGEGT. The V end lost 2 bases, the J end lost 9 bases, and 11 bases lay between the germline ends. This CDR3 is CASSYRDLGPQHF. CDR3 nucleotides: TGTGCCAGCAGTTACCGGGACTTGGGGCCCCAGCATTTT.

There are many counts of this clonotype. The CDR3 loop reads CASSYPGSYEQYF. In DNA form, the CDR3 reads TGTGCCAGCTCTTATCCGGGGTCCTACGAGCAGTACTTC. The chain carries TRBV12-3 or TRBV12-4 and TRBJ2-7; perhaps TRBD2 as D (5 bases). The CDR3 covers 13 residues. Deletions cut 8 bases from V and 1 base from J, with 12 bases between.

This clonotype came up many times. The chain combines TRBV19 with TRBJ1-1, with D tentatively TRBD1 (5 bases). Germline-derived CDR1 and CDR2 are LNHDA and SQIVND (reference sequence). The CDR3 consists of 18 residues. V was shortened by 1 base and J by 2 bases, with 20 bases between the two germline ends. CDR3 in amino acids: CASSIGYRTGTLNTEAFF. CDR3 sequence (DNA): TGTGCCAGTAGTATAGGTTATCGGACTGGGACTCTCAACACTGAAGCTTTCTTT.

The chain carries TRBV12-3 or TRBV12-4 and TRBJ1-3; TRBD1 agrees at 9 bases. The V segment lost 5 bases and the J segment 8 bases; nucleotides outside the gene matches: 10. The CDR3 spans 15 residues. The CDR3 coding sequence is TGTGCCAGCAGTCAACCGGGACAGGGCGCCTACACCATATATTTT. Amino acids: CASSQPGQGAYTIYF.

Regarding this clonotype: Being one base from a much bigger clone, this may be a read error. The chain has TRBV6-6 and TRBJ2-7, with 8 bases lining up with TRBD1. Per the germline V gene, CDR1 is MNHNY and CDR2 is SVGAGI (reference sequence). The V segment lost 0 bases and the J segment 1 base; nucleotides outside the gene matches: 14. The CDR3 sequence is 19 residues long. CDR3 sequence: CASSYSRQRDRRGSYEQYF. CDR3 DNA sequence: TGTGCCAGCAGTTACTCGAGGCAACGGGACAGGAGAGGGTCCTACGAGCAGTACTTC.

This chain links TRBV28 with TRBJ2-3; weak D call: TRBD2 (5 bases). V lost 7 bases to trimming and J lost 1 base, with 15 bases between them. This CDR3 has 15 residues. CDR1 is MDHEN and CDR2 is SYDVKM in the germline V gene. For the CDR3, the DNA is TGTGCCAGCACCTCGAGGCAGAGGGGCACAGATACGCAGTATTTT. This encodes CASTSRQRGTDTQYF.

This chain links TRBV20-1 with TRBJ2-3; TRBD2 aligns across 8 bases. This CDR3 comprises 15 residues. CDR1 and CDR2 (germline): DFQATT, SNEGSKA (reference sequence). Written as DNA, the CDR3 is TGCAGACCTGCTAGCGGGTTCCCCCTCACAGATACGCAGTATTTT. This codes for CRPASGFPLTDTQYF.

This clonotype was seen more than once but under ten times. The J gene is TRBJ2-5, the V gene TRBV6-5; 8 nucleotides match TRBD1. Germline V gene lookup returns CDR1 MNHEY and CDR2 SVGAGI. This CDR3 has 14 amino acids. V was clipped by 5 bases and J by 5 bases; unmatched bases: 7. The DNA of the CDR3 is TGTGCCAGCAGTCCCAGACAGGGGATCGAGACCCAGTACTTC. Its protein product is CASSPRQGIETQYF.

This clonotype came up a few times. This chain joins TRBV2 and TRBJ2-1; 11 nucleotides align to TRBD2. The CDR3 runs 15 residues. In germline, CDR1 is SNHLY, CDR2 FYNNEI. The V segment lost 3 bases and the J segment 9 bases; nucleotides outside the gene matches: 7. The CDR3, as DNA: TGTGCCAGCAGTGACTTAGCGGGGGGGCCTAGTGAGCAGTTCTTC. This sequence encodes CASSDLAGGPSEQFF.

The genes are TRBV6-2 or TRBV6-3 and TRBJ2-7, with D maybe TRBD1 (6 bases). The CDR3 has 14 amino acids. V shed 2 bases and J shed 5 bases, with 13 bases lying between them. CDR1 is MNHEY and CDR2 is SVGEGT in the germline V gene. The chain's CDR3 is CASSYAGAVHEQYV. CDR3 bases: TGTGCCAGCAGTTACGCAGGGGCGGTTCACGAGCAGTACGTC.

In this sample, this clonotype turned up a few times. Just one base apart from a much larger clone, this may be a read error. This chain connects TRBV14 to TRBJ2-3; D gene ambiguous. CDR1 and CDR2 from the germline V gene are SGHDN and FVKESK. The length of the CDR3 is 14 residues. Between the trimmed V and J ends, which lost 0 bases and 1 base, there was a span of 5 bases. CDR3 bases: TGTGCCAGCAGCCAAGACAGGCGCACAGATACGCAGTATTTT. Translated: CASSQDRRTDTQYF.

There are many counts of this clonotype. V and J are TRBV12-5 and TRBJ2-3, with TRBD2 identical over 7 bases. The CDR3 is 14 residues long. CDR1 LGHNT and CDR2 FRNRAP come from the germline V gene. V gave up 7 bases and J gave up 2 bases; unmatched junction bases: 6. The CDR3 here is CASAKTSPTDTQYF. CDR3 sequence (DNA): TGTGCTAGTGCTAAGACTAGCCCCACAGATACGCAGTATTTT.

Turning to this clonotype: This sequence may be a read error, since a much larger clone differs from it by one base. The CDR3 reads CASSLTRYTRELFF. The CDR3 DNA sequence: TGTGCCAGCAGCTTAACTCGGTACACCAGGGAGCTGTTTTTT. The chain combines TRBV7-6 with TRBJ2-2; D is undetermined. This CDR3 comprises 14 residues. The germline gives CDR1 SGHVS, CDR2 FNYEAQ.

This clonotype was seen only a few times. The CDR3 DNA reads as TGCGCCAGCAGCCAAGAACTAGCGGGGTACAATGAGCAGTTCTTC. Translation gives CASSQELAGYNEQFF. The chain has TRBV4-3 and TRBJ2-1; 10 bases fit TRBD2. After removal of 0 bases from V and 4 bases from J, the junction contained 0 bases not matched to a gene. Per the germline V gene, CDR1 is LGHNA and CDR2 is YSLEER. CDR3 length: 15 residues.